This T cell receptor (beta chain) is drawn from a study of blood T cell repertoires in COVID-19. About the research overall: The United States, Italy and Spain were the sources of the acute and convalescent COVID-19 samples. In each case, the material was cDNA or gDNA derived from T cells, B-cell-depleted T cells, or PBMCs.

Trimming cost V 8 bases and J 3 bases, with 13 bases left between them. CDR3 size: 13 residues. Germline V gene lookup returns CDR1 MNHNY and CDR2 SVGAGI (reference sequence). Under the authors' procedure: How many nucleated cells were present was estimated from reference gene primer amplification. Generated by immunoSEQ multiplex PCR, the TCRdb table keeps only in-frame clones and is missing some. Clonal size and the V and J genes are those of that table, whereas D and trimming came from the DNA. The table has roughly 74,000 clones, 84% seen once. The chain joins TRBV6-6 to TRBJ1-1, with D perhaps matching TRBD1 (5 bases). Sample: peripheral blood. This TCR derives from a man aged 65 to 79 with acute or convalescent COVID-19. As DNA, the CDR3 is TGTGCCAGCCAGACAGAGGTCTACACTGAAGCTTTCTTT. This codes for CASQTEVYTEAFF.